The clone carrying this T cell receptor (beta chain) was recorded many times. The antigen is not known. This record comes from a study of regulatory T cells in long-lasting Graves disease. Overall study results and limits: The small sample size may have reduced accuracy.

According to the study, TCR beta libraries were built with iRepertoire HTBI primers and CDR3-region Arm-PCR. Each CDR3 protein gets one entry after TCRdb re-called the multiplex PCR reads with MiXCR. This sample has about 460,000 distinct CDR3 sequences, with around 15% found just once. The V gene's germline CDR1 is SNHLY and CDR2 FYNNEI. J lost 0 bases, V lost 5 bases, and 16 bases had no gene match. The CDR3 loop spans 19 amino acids. The time point denotes: newly diagnosed GD, antithyroid drugs for less than 3 months. Isolated PBMC RNA provided the starting material for the TCR library. It was American Thyroid Association guidelines that determined Graves' disease diagnosis. These records were also assigned to another study, of T cells in Graves' hyperthyroidism and ophthalmopathy.

The chain employs TRBV2 and TRBJ1-5; 7 bases fit TRBD1. The sequences come from peripheral blood mononuclear cells (PBMCs), collected at new diagnosis, from a patient treated with antithyroid drugs. This clonotype was sampled from a woman in her forties or fifties with Graves disease. CDR3 in amino acids: CASSQPRDSQSHSNQPQHF. In DNA, the CDR3 is TGTGCCAGCAGTCAACCTCGGGACAGCCAGTCCCATAGCAATCAGCCCCAGCATTTT. Variable domain in full (rest from reference TRBV2 and TRBJ1-5): EPEVTQTPSHQVTQMGQEVILRCVPISNHLYFYWYRQILGQKVEFLVSFYNNEISEKSEIFDDQFSVERPDGSNFTLKIRSTKLEDSAMYFCASSQPRDSQSHSNQPQHFGDGTRLSIL.